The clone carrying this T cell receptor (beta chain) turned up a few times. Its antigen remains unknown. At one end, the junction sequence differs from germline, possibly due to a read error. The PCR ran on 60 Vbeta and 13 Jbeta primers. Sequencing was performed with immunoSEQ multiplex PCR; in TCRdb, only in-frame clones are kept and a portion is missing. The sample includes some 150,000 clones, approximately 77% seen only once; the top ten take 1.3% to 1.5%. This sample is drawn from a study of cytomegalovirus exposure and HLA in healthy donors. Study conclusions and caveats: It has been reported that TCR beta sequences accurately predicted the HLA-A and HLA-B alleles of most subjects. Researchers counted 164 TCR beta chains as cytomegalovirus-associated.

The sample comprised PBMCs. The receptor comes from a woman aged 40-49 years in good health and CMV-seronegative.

The CDR3 region is CASSLAGGKETQYF. DNA for the CDR3: TGTGCCAGCAGCCTAGCGGGAGGGAAGGAGACCCAGTACTTC. The chain is built from TRBV7-6 and TRBJ2-5; 12 positions match TRBD2. Looked up from germline, CDR1 is SGHVS and CDR2 is FNYEAQ. The CDR3 consists of 14 residues. Complete variable domain (other parts from reference TRBV7-6 and TRBJ2-5): GAGVSQSPRYKVTKRGQDVALRCDPISGHVSLYWYRQALGQGPEFLTYFNYEAQQDKSGLPNDRFSAERPEGSISTLTIQRTEQRDSAMYRCASSLAGGKETQYFGPGTRLLVL.